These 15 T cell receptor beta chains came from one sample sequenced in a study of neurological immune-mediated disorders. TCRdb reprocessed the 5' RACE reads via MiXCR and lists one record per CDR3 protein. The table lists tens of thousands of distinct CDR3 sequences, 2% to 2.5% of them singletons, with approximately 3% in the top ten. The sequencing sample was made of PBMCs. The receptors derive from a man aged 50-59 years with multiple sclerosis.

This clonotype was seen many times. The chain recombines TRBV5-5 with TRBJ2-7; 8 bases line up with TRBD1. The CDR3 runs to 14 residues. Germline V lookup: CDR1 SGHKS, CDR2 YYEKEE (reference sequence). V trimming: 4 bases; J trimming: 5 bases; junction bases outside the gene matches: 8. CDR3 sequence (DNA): TGTGCCAGCAGCCCCCGGACAGGGACAAACGAGCAGTACTTC. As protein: CASSPRTGTNEQYF.

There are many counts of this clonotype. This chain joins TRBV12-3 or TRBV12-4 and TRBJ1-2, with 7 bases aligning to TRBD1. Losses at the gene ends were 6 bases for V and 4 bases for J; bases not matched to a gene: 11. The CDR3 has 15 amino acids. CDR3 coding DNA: TGTGCCAGCAGCTTACTAGTAGGGGGCGGCTATGGCTACACCTTC. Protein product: CASSLLVGGGYGYTF.

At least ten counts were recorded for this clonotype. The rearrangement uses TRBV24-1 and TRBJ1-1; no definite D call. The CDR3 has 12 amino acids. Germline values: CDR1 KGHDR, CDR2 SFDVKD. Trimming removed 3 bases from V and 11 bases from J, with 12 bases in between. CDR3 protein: CATSDSRGGAFF. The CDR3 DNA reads TGTGCCACCAGTGATAGTCGCGGAGGGGCTTTCTTT.

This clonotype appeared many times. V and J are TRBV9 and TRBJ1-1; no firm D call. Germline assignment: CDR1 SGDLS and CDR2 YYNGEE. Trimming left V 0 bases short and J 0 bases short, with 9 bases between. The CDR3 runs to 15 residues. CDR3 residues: CASSVGGIMNTEAFF. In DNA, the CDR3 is TGTGCCAGCAGCGTAGGAGGGATCATGAACACTGAAGCTTTCTTT.

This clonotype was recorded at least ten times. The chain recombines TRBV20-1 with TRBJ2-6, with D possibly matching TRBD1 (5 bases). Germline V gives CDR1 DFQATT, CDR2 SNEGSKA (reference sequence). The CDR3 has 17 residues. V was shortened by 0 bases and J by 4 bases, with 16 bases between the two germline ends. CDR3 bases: TGCAGTGCTAGAGATGTCGTTCAGGGCGGCGGGGCCAACGTCCTGACTTTC. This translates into CSARDVVQGGGANVLTF.

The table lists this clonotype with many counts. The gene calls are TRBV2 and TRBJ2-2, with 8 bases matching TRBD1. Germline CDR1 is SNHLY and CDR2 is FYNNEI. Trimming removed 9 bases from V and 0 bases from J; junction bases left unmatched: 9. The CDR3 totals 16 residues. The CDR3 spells CASHNPGQANTGELFF. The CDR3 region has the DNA TGTGCCAGTCATAACCCGGGACAGGCGAACACCGGGGAGCTGTTTTTT.

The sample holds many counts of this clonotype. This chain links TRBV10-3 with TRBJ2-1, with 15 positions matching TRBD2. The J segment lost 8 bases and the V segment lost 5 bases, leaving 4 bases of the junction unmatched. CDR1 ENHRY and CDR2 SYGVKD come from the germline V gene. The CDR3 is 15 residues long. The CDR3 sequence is CAISWTSGGADEQFF. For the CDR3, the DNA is TGTGCCATCAGTTGGACTAGCGGGGGGGCTGATGAGCAGTTCTTC.

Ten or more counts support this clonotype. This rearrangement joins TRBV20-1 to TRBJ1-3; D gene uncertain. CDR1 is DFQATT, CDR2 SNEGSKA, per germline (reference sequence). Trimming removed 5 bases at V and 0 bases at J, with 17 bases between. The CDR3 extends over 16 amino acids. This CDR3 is CSALPIDIFSGNTIYF. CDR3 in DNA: TGCAGTGCTCTACCGATAGACATCTTCTCTGGAAACACCATATATTTT.

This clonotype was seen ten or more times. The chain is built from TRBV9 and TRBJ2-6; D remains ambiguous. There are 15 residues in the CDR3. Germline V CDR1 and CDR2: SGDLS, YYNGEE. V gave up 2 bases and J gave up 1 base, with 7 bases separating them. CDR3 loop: CASSVESSGANVLTF. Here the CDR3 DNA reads TGTGCCAGCAGCGTGGAGTCTTCTGGGGCCAACGTCCTGACTTTC.

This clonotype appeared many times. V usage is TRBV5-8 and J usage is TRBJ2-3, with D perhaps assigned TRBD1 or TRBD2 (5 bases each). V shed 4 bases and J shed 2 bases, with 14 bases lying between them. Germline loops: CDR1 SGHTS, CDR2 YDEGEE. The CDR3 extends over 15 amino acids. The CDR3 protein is CASSLGTPATDTQYF. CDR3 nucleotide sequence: TGTGCCAGCAGCCTCGGGACGCCGGCCACAGATACGCAGTATTTT. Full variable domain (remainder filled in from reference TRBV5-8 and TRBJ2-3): EAGVTQSPTHLIKTRGQQATLRCSPISGHTSVYWYQQALGLGLQFLLWYDEGEERNRGNFPPRFSGRQFPNYSSELNVNALELEDSALYLCASSLGTPATDTQYFGPGTRLTVL.

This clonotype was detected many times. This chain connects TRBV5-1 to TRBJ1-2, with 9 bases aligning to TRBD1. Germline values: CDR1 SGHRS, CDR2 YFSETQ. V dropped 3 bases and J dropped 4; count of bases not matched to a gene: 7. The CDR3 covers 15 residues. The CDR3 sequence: CASSSTTGGVYGYTF. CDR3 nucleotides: TGCGCCAGCAGCTCGACGACAGGGGGAGTCTATGGCTACACCTTC.

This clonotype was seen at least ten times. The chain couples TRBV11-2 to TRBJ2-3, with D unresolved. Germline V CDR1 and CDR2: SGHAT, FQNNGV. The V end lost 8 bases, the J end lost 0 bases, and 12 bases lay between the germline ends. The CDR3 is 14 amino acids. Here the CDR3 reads CASQVGLSTDTQYF. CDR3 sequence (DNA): TGTGCCAGCCAGGTTGGGTTGAGCACAGATACGCAGTATTTT.

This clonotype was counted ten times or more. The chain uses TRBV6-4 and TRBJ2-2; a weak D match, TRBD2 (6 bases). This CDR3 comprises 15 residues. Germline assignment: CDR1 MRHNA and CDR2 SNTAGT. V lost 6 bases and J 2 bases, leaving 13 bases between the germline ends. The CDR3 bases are TGTGCCAGCAGCGCCGGAGGGGATAACACCGGGGAGCTGTTTTTT. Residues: CASSAGGDNTGELFF.

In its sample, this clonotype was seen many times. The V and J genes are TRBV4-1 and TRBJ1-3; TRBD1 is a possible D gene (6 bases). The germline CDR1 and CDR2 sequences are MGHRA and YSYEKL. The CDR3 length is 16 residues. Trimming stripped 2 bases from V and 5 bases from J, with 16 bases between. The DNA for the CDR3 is TGCGCCAGCAGCCAACCCCGGGAGGGGGGGAGAAACACCATATATTTT. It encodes CASSQPREGGRNTIYF.

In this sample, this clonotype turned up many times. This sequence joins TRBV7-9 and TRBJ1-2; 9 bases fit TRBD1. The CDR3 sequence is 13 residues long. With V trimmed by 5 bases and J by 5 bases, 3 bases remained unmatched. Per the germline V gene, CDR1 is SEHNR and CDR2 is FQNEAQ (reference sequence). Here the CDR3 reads CASSRQGEYGYTF. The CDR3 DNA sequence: TGTGCCAGCAGCCGACAGGGGGAATATGGCTACACCTTC. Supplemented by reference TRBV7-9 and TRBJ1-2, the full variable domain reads DTGVSQNPRHKITKRGQNVTFRCDPISEHNRLYWYRQTLGQGPEFLTYFQNEAQLEKSRLLSDRFSAERPKGSFSTLEIQRTEQGDSAMYLCASSRQGEYGYTFGSGTRLTVV.